This T cell receptor beta chain is drawn from a study of tumor and adjacent non-tumor tissue in lung cancer. Study-level information: Each sample yielded approximately 4 million productive TCRbeta reads on average. Regarding the study as a whole: Tumor tissue had significantly higher TCR diversity than normal lung. Higher tumor TCR diversity was associated with shorter survival.

Comment on this clonotype: Its antigen is not identified. The junction does not match germline at one end; this may be a read error.

TCRbeta libraries were built with three rounds of nested PCR, modified from ARM-PCR. In TCRdb, the multiplex PCR reads were re-called with MiXCR into one record per CDR3 protein. The sample consists of over 60,000 distinct CDR3 sequences, less than 80% of them appearing once. This sample's RNA came from whole unsorted tissue. The germline CDR1 and CDR2 sequences are MDHEN and SYDVKM. This CDR3 comprises 14 residues. The chain couples TRBV28 to TRBJ2-3; D not resolved. The source material was lung tumor tissue. This TCR derives from a man aged 60-69 years with non-small cell lung cancer. CDR3 sequence: CARSFVSGTDKQYF. The CDR3 bases are TGTGCCAGAAGTTTCGTTTCGGGCACAGATAAGCAGTATTTT.